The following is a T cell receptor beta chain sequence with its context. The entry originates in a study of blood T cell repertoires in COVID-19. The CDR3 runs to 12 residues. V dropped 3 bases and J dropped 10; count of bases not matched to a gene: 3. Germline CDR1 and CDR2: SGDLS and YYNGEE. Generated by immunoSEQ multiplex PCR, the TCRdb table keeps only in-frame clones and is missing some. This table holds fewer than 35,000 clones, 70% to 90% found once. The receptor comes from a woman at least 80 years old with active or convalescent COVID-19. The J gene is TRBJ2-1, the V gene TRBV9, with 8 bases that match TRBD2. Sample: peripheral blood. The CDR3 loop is CASSARTSEQFF. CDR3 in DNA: TGTGCCAGCAGCGCCAGGACTAGCGAGCAGTTCTTC.